This T cell receptor beta chain was recovered during a study of blood T cell repertoires in COVID-19. Study background: Samples came from the United States, Italy and Spain, spanning acute and convalescent COVID-19.

All enrollees were roughly 18 to 89 years old and from fewer than 30 US areas. CDR3 length: 13 residues. The V end was cut by 7 bases, the J end by 8 bases, with 17 bases between. CDR1 is SEHNR and CDR2 is FQNEAQ in the germline V gene (reference sequence). Generated by immunoSEQ multiplex PCR, the TCRdb table keeps only in-frame clones and is missing some. Among around 250,000 clones listed, approximately 91% were seen once. The material sequenced was PBMCs or T cells enriched from blood (not recorded which). The receptor was isolated from a human donor in a cohort exposed to, infected with or recovered from COVID-19 (not recorded which). The donor label of this sample is uncertain. V gene TRBV7-9 combines with J gene TRBJ1-2, with TRBD1 as a possible D gene (6 bases). The CDR3 loop reads CASTSRAGAGYTF. The CDR3 nucleotides are TGTGCCAGCACTTCCCGTGCAGGGGCGGGCTACACCTTC.